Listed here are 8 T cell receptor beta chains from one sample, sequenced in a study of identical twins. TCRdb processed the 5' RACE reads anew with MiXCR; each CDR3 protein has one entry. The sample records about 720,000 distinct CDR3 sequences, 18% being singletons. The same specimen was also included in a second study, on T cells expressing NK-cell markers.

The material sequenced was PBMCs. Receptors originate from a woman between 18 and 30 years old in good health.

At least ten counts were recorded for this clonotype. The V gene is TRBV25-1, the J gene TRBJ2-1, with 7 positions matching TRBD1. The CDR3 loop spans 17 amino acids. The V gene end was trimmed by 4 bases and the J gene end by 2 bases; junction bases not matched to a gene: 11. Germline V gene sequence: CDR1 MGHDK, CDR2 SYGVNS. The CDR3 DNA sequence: TGTGCCAGCAGTGTTCGACAGCTTACAGGGGCCTACAATGAGCAGTTCTTC. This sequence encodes CASSVRQLTGAYNEQFF.

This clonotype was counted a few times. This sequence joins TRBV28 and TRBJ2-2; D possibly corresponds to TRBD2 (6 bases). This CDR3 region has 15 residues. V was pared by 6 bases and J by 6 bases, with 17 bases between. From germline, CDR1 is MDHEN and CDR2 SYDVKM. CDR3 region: CASRTSAGRPGELFF. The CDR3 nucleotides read TGTGCCAGCAGGACCTCGGCGGGACGTCCCGGGGAGCTGTTTTTT.

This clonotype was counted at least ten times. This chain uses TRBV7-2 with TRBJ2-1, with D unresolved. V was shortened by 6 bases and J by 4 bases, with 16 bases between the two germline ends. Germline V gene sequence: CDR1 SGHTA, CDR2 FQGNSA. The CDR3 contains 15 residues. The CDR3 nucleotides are TGTGCCAGCAGTCTCCAATGGATCGCTTACAATGAGCAGTTCTTC. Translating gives CASSLQWIAYNEQFF.

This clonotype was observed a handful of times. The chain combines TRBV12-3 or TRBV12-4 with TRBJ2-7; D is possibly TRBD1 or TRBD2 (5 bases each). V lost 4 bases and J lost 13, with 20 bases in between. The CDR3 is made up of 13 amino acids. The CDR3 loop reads CASSSASGTLTYF. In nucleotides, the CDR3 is TGTGCCAGCAGTTCTGCTTCCGGGACCCTGACCTACTTC.

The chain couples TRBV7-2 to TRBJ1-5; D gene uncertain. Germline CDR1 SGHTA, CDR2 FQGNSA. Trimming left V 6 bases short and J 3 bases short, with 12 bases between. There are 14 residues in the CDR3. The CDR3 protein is CASSPWGNNQPQHF. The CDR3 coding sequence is TGTGCCAGCAGTCCCTGGGGAAACAATCAGCCCCAGCATTTT.

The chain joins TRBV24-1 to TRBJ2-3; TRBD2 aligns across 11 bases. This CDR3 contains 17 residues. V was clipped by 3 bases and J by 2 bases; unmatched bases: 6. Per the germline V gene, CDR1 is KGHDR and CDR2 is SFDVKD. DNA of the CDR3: TGTGCCACCAGTGATCCTGGACTAGCGGGTTCCACAGATACGCAGTATTTT. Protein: CATSDPGLAGSTDTQYF.

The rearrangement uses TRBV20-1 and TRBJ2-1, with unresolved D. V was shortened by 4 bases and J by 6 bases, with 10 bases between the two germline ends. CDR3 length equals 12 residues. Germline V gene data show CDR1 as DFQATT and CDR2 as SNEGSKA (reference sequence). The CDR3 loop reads CSAKSKSNEQFF. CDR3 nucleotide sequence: TGCAGTGCTAAGAGTAAAAGCAATGAGCAGTTCTTC.

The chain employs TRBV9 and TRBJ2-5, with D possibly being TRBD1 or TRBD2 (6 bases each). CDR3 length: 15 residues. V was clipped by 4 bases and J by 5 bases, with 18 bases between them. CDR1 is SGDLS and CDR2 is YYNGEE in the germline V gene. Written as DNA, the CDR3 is TGTGCCAGCAGCCTCCTAGGGGGGAGCGATGAGACCCAGTACTTC. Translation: CASSLLGGSDETQYF. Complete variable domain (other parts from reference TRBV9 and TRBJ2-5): DSGVTQTPKHLITATGQRVTLRCSPRSGDLSVYWYQQSLDQGLQFLIQYYNGEERAKGNILERFSAQQFPDLHSELNLSSLELGDSALYFCASSLLGGSDETQYFGPGTRLLVL.